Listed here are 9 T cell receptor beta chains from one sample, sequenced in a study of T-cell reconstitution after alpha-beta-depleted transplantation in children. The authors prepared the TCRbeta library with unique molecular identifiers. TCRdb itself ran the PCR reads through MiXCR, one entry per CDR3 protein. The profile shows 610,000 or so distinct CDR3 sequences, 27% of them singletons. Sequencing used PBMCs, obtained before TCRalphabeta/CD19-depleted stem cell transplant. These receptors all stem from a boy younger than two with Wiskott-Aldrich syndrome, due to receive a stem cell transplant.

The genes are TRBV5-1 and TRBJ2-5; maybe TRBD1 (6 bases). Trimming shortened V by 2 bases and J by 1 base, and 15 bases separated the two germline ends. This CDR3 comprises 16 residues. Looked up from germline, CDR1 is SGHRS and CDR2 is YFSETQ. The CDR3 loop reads CASSFQGGWAQETQYF. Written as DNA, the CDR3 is TGCGCCAGCAGCTTTCAAGGGGGATGGGCCCAAGAGACCCAGTACTTC. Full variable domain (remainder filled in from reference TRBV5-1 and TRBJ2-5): KAGVTQTPRYLIKTRGQQVTLSCSPISGHRSVSWYQQTPGQGLQFLFEYFSETQRNKGNFPGRFSGRQFSNSRSEMNVSTLELGDSALYLCASSFQGGWAQETQYFGPGTRLLVL.

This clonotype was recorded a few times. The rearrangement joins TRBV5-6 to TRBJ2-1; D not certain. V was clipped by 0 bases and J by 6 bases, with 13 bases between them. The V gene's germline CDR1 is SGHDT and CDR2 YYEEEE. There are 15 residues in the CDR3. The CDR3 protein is CASSLVRSPVNEQFF. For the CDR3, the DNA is TGTGCCAGCAGCTTGGTCCGTAGTCCCGTCAATGAGCAGTTCTTC.

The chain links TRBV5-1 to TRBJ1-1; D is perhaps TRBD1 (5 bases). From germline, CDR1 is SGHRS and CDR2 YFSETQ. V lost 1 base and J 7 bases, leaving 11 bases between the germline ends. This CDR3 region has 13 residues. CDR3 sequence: CASSLSGTVEAFF. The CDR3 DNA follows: TGCGCCAGCAGCTTGTCAGGGACCGTTGAAGCTTTCTTT.

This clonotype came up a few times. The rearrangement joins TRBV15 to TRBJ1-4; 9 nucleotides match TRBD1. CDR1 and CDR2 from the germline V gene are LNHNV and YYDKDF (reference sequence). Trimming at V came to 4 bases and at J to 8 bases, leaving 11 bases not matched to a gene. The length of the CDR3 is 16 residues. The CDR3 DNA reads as TGTGCCACCAGCACCCACTTAACAGGGGGCAGAGAAAAACTGTTTTTT. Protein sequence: CATSTHLTGGREKLFF. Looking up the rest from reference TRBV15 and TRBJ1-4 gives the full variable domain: DAMVIQNPRYQVTQFGKPVTLSCSQTLNHNVMYWYQQKSSQAPKLLFHYYDKDFNNEADTPDNFQSRRPNTSFCFLDIRSPGLGDTAMYLCATSTHLTGGREKLFFGSGTQLSVL.

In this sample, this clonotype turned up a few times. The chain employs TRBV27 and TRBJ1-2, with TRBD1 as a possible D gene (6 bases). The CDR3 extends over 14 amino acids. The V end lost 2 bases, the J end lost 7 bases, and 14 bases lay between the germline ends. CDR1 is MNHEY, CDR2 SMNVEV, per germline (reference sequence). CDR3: CASSLTTGFGGYTF. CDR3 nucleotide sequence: TGTGCCAGCAGTTTAACTACAGGGTTTGGTGGCTACACCTTC.

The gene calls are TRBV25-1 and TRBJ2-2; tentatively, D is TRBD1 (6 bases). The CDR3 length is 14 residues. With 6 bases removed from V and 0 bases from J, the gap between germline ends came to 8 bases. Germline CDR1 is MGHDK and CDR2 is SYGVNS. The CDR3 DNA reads TGTGCCAGCAGCGACAGGCCGAACACCGGGGAGCTGTTTTTT. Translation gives CASSDRPNTGELFF.

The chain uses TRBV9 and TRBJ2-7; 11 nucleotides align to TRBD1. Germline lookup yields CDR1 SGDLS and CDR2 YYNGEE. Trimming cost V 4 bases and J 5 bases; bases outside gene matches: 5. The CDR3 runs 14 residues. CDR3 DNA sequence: TGTGCCAGCAGCTTCGGGACAGGGGGTAACGAGCAGTACTTC. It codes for CASSFGTGGNEQYF.

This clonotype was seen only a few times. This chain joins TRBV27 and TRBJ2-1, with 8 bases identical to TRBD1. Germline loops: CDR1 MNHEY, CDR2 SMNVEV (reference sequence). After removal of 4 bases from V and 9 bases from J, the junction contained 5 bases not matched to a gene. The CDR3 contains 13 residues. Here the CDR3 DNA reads TGTGCCAGCAGTTCCAGGGGGCGCACTGAGCAGTTCTTC. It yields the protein CASSSRGRTEQFF.

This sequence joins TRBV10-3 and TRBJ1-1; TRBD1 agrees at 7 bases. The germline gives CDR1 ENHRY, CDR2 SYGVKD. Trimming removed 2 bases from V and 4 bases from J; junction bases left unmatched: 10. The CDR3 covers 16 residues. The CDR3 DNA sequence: TGTGCCATCAGTGAGGCCAACAGGGGAGGGGGCACTGAAGCTTTCTTT. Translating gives CAISEANRGGGTEAFF.